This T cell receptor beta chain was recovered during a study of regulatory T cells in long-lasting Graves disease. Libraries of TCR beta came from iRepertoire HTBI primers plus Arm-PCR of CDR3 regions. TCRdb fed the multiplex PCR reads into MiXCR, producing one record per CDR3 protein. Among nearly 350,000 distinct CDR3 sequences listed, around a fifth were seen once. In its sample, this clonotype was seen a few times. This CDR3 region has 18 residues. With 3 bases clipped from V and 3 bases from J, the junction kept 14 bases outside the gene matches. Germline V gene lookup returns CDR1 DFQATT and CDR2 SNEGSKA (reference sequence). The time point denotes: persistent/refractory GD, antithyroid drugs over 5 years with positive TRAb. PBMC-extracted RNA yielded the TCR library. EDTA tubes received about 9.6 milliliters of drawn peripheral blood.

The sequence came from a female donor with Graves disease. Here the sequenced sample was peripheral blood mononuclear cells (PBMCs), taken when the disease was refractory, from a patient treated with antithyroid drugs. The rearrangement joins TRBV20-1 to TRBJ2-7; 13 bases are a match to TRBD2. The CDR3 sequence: CSASPSGGGLAGHYEQYF. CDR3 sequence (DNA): TGCAGTGCTAGCCCCTCAGGGGGGGGACTAGCGGGACACTACGAGCAGTACTTC.